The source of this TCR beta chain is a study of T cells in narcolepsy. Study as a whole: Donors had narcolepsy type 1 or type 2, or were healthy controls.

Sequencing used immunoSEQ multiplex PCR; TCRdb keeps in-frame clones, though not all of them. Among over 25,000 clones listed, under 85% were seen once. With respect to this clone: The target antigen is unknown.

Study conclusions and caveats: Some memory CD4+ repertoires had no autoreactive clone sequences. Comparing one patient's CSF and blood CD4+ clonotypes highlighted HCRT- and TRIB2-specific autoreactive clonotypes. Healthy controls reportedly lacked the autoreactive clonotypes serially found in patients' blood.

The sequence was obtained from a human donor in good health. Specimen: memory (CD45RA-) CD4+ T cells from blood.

CDR3 residues: CATSTLQGSGYVEQYF. In nucleotides, the CDR3 is TGTGCCACCAGCACCCTGCAGGGTTCTGGGTACGTAGAGCAGTACTTC. This rearrangement joins TRBV15 to TRBJ2-7, with a weak D call TRBD1 (5 bases). Germline V gives CDR1 LNHNV, CDR2 YYDKDF (reference sequence). Trimming cost V 4 bases and J 7 bases, with 23 bases left between them. The CDR3 covers 16 residues.